This T cell receptor (beta chain) emerged from a study of T cells expressing NK-cell markers. TCRdb reanalyzed the 5' RACE reads and collapses them to one entry per CDR3 protein, without DNA. The sample's table shows 500,000 to 600,000 distinct CDR3 sequences. The CDR3 has 16 residues. Germline V lookup: CDR1 SGHRS, CDR2 YFSETQ. The specimen was blood T cells: a sorted CD56 or NKG2C T cell subset, CD4+ or CD8+ T cells, or bulk PBMC T cells (not recorded which). The J gene is TRBJ2-1, the V gene TRBV5-1; no DNA is available, so the TRBD2 call from TCRdb remains unchecked. The sequence was collected from a man between 18 and 29 years old in good health. This CDR3 reads CASSPALAGVYNEQFF.